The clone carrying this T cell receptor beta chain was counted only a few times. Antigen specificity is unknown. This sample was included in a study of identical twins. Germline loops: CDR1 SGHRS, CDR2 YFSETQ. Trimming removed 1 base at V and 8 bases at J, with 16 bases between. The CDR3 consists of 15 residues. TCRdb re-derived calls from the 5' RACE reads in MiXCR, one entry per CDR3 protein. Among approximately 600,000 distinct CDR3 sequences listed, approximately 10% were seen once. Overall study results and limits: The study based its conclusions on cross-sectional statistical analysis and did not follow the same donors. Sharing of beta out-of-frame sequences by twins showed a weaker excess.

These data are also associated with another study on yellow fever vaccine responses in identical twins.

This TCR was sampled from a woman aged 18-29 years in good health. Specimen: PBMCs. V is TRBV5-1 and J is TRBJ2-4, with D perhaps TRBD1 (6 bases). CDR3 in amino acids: CASSLTGREADIQYF. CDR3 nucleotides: TGCGCCAGCAGCTTGACAGGGAGAGAGGCAGACATTCAGTACTTC.